This TCR beta chain was sequenced in a study of blood T cell repertoires in COVID-19. The germline CDR1 and CDR2 sequences are GTSNPN and SVGIG (reference sequence). The CDR3 is 12 residues long. As handled by the study authors: By means of reference gene primer amplification, nucleated cell counts were estimated. Clones were read by immunoSEQ multiplex PCR, and TCRdb kept only the in-frame ones, dropping some. V, J and clone size are taken as reported in that table, and D and trimming were inferred from the DNA itself. Altogether about 300,000 clones are present, 85% to 90% being singletons, with the ten largest covering roughly 4.5%. Participant age was about 18 to 89 years, and participants resided in about two dozen US areas.

The chain uses TRBV30 and TRBJ1-1, with D possibly TRBD1 on 6 matching bases. The material sequenced was PBMCs or T cells enriched from blood (not recorded which). The sequence was collected from a man aged 25-45 years who had recovered from COVID-19. CDR3 sequence (DNA): TGTGCTGGCGGGGGGGCGGACACTGAAGCTTTCTTT. It codes for CAGGGADTEAFF.